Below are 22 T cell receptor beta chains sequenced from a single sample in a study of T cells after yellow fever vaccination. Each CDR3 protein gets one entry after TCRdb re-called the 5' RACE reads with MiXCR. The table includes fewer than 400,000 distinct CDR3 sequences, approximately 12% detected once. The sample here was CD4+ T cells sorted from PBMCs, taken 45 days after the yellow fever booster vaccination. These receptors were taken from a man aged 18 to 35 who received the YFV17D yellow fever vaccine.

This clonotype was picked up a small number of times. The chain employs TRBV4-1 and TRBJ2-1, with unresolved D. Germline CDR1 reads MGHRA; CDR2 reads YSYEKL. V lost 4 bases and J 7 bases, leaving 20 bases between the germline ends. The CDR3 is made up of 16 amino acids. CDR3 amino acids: CASSPSRQDPPNEQFF. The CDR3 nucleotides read TGCGCCAGCAGCCCCTCACGGCAGGACCCCCCGAATGAGCAGTTCTTC.

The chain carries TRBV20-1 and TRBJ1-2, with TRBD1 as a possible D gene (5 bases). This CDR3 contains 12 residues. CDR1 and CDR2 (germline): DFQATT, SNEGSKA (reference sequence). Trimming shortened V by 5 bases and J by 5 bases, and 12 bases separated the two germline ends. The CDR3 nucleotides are TGCAGTGCTGGCGACAGCCCTTATGGCTACACCTTC. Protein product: CSAGDSPYGYTF.

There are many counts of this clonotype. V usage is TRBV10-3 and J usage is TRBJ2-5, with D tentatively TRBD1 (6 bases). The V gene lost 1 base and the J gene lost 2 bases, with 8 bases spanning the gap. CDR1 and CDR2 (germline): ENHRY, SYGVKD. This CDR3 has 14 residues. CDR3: CAISEYGQQETQYF. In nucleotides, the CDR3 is TGTGCCATCAGTGAGTACGGACAGCAAGAGACCCAGTACTTC.

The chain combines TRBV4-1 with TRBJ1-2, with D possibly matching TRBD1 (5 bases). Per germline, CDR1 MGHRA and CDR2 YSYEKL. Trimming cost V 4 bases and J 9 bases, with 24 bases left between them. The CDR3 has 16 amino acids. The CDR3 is CASSLATTRGTRRYTF. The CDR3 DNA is TGCGCCAGCAGCCTTGCGACTACGAGGGGTACACGCCGCTACACCTTC.

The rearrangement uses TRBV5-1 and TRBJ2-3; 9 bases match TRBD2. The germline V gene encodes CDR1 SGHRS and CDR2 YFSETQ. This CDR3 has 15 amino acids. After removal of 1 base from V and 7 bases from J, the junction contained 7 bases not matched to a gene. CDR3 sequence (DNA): TGCGCCAGCAGCTTGAGACTAGCGGACCGGAATACGCAGTATTTT. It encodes CASSLRLADRNTQYF. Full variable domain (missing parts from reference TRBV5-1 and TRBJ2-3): KAGVTQTPRYLIKTRGQQVTLSCSPISGHRSVSWYQQTPGQGLQFLFEYFSETQRNKGNFPGRFSGRQFSNSRSEMNVSTLELGDSALYLCASSLRLADRNTQYFGPGTRLTVL.

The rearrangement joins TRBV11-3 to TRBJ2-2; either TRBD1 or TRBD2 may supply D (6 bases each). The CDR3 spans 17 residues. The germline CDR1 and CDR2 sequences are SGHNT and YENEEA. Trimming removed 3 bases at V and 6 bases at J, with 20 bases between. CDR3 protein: CASSLRRDGGPPGELFF. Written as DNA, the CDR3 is TGTGCCAGCAGCTTGCGAAGGGACGGGGGCCCCCCCGGGGAGCTGTTTTTT.

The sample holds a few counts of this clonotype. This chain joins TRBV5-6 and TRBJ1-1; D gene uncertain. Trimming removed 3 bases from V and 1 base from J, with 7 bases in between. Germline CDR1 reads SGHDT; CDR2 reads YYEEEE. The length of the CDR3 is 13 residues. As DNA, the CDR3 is TGTGCCAGCAGCTGGCTTCGGAACACTGAAGCTTTCTTT. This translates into CASSWLRNTEAFF.

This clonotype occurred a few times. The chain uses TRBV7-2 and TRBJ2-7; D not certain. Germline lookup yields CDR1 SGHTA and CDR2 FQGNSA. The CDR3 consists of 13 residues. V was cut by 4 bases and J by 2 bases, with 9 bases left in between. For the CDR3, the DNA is TGTGCCAGCAGCTACACAGCAACCTACGAGCAGTACTTC. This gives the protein CASSYTATYEQYF. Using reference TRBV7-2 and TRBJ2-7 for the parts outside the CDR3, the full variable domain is GAGVSQSPSNKVTEKGKDVELRCDPISGHTALYWYRQSLGQGLEFLIYFQGNSAPDKSGLPSDRFSAERTGGSVSTLTIQRTQQEDSAVYLCASSYTATYEQYFGPGTRLTVT.

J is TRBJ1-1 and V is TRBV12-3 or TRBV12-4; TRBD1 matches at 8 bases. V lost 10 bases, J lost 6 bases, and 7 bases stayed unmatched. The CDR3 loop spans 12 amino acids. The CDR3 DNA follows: TGTGCCACCTCGGACAGGGTGTCTGAAGCTTTCTTT. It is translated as CATSDRVSEAFF.

CDR3 sequence: CASSRGGPLGYDQPQHF. The DNA of the CDR3 is TGCGCCAGCAGCCGCGGCGGCCCGCTGGGATACGATCAGCCCCAGCATTTT. The chain is built from TRBV4-1 and TRBJ1-5; D not certain. The CDR3 runs 17 residues. Trimming took off 4 bases at V and 5 bases at J, with 21 bases between the two ends. Per germline, CDR1 MGHRA and CDR2 YSYEKL.

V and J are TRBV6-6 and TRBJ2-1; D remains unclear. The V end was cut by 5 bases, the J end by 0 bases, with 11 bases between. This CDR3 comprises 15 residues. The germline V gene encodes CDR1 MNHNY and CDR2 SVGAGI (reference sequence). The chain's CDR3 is CASSDSLGSYNEQFF. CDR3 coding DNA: TGTGCCAGCAGTGATAGCCTGGGCTCCTACAATGAGCAGTTCTTC.

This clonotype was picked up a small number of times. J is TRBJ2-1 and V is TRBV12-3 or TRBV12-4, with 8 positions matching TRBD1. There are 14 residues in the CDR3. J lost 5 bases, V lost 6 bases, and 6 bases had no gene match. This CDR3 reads CASSSDRGHNEQFF. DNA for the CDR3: TGTGCCAGCAGCTCTGACAGGGGACACAATGAGCAGTTCTTC.

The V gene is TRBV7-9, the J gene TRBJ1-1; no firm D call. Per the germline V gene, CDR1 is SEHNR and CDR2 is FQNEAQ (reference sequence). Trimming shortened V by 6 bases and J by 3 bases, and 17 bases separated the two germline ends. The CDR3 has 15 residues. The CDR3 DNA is TGTGCCAGCAGACGAACCAACGGGCCCGACACTGAAGCTTTCTTT. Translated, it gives CASRRTNGPDTEAFF.

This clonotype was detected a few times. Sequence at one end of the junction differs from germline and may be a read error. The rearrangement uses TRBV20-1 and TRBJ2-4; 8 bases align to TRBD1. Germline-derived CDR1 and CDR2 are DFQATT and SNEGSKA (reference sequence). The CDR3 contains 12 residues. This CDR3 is CSASYAAGTGPF. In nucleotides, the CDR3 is TGCAGTGCTAGTTACGCGGCCGGGACAGGCCCCTTC.

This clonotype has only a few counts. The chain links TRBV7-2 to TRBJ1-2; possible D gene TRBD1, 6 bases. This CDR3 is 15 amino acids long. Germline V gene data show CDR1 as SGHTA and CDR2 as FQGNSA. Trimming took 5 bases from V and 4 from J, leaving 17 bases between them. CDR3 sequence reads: CASSPTLGAPYGYTF. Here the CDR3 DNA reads TGTGCCAGCAGCCCAACGTTGGGGGCTCCCTATGGCTACACCTTC.

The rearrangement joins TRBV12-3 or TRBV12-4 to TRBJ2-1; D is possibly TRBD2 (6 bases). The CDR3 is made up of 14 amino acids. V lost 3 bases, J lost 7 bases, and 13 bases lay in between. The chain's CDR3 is CASSFVLGRNEQFF. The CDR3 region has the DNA TGTGCCAGCAGTTTTGTATTAGGGAGGAATGAGCAGTTCTTC.

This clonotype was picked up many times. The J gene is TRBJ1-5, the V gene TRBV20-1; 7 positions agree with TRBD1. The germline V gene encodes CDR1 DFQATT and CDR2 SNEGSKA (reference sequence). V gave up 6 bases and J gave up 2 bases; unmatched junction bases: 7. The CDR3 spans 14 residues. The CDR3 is CSARRQGGNQPQHF. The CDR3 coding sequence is TGCAGTGCCCGCAGACAGGGAGGCAATCAGCCCCAGCATTTT.

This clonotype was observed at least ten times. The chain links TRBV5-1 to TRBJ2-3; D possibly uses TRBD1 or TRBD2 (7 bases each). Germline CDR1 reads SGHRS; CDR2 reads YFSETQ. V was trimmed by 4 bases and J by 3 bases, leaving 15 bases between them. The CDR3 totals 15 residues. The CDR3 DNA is TGCGCCAGCAGCCCCGCAGGGGGGGGTACAGATACGCAGTATTTT. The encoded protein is CASSPAGGGTDTQYF.

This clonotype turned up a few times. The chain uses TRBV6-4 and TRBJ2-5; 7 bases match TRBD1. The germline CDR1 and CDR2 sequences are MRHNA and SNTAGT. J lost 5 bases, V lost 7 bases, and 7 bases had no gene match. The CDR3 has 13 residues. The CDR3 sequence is CASIQGIGETQYF. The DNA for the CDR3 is TGTGCCAGCATACAGGGGATTGGGGAGACCCAGTACTTC.

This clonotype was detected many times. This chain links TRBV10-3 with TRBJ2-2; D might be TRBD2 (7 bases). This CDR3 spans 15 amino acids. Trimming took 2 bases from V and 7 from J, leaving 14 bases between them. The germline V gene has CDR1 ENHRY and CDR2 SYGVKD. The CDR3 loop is CAISEAGALIGELFF. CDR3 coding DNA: TGTGCCATCAGTGAGGCGGGGGCCCTTATCGGGGAGCTGTTTTTT.

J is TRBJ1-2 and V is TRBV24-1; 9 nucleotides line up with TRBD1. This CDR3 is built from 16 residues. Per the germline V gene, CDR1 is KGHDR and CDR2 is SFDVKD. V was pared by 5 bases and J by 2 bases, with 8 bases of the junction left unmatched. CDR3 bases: TGTGCCACCAGTGGCCCTACAGGGGGCGAGAACTATGGCTACACCTTC. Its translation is CATSGPTGGENYGYTF.

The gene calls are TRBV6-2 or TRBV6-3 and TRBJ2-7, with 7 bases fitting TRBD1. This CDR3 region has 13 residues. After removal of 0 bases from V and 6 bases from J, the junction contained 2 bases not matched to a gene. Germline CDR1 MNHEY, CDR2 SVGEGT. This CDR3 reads CASSYSRTGEQYV. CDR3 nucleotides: TGTGCCAGCAGTTACTCCAGGACAGGCGAGCAGTACGTC.